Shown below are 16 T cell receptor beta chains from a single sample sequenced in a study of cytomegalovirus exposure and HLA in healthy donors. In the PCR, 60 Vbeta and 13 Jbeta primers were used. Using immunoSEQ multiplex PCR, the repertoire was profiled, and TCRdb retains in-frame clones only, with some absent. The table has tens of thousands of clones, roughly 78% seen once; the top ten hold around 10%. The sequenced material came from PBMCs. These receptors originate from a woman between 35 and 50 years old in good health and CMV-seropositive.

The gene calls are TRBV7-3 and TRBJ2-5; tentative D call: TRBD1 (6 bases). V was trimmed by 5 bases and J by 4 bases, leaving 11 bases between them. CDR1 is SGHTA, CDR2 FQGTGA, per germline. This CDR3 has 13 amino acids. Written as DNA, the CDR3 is TGTGCCAGCAGCCCCACAGGGTCAGAGACCCAGTACTTC. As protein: CASSPTGSETQYF.

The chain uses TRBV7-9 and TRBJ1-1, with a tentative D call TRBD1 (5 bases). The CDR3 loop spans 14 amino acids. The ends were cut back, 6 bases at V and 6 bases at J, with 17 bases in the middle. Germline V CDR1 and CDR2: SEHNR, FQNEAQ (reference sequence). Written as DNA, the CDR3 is TGTGCCAGCAGTTTTAACCGGGGGGAAGCTGAAGCTTTCTTT. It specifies CASSFNRGEAEAFF.

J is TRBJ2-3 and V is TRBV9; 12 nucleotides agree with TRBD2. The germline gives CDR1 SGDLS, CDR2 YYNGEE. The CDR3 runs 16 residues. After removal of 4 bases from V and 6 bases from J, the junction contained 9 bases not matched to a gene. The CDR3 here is CASSILAGGPPDTQYF. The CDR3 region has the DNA TGTGCCAGCAGCATACTAGCGGGGGGCCCCCCGGATACGCAGTATTTT.

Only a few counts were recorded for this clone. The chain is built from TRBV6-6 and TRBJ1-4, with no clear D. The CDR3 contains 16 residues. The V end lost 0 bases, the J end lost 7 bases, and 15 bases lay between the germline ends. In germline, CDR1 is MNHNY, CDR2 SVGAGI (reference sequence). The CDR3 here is CASSYSKFPGGEKLFF. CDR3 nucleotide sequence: TGTGCCAGCAGTTACTCGAAATTCCCGGGAGGTGAAAAACTGTTTTTT.

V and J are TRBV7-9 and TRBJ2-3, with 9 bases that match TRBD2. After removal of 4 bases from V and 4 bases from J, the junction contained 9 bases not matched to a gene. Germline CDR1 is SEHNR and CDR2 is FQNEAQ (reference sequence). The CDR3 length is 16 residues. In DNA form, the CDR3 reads TGTGCCAGCAGCTCCCAGATCGCGGGGGGGCCAGATACGCAGTATTTT. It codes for CASSSQIAGGPDTQYF. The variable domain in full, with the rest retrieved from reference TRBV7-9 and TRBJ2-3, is DTGVSQNPRHKITKRGQNVTFRCDPISEHNRLYWYRQTLGQGPEFLTYFQNEAQLEKSRLLSDRFSAERPKGSFSTLEIQRTEQGDSAMYLCASSSQIAGGPDTQYFGPGTRLTVL.

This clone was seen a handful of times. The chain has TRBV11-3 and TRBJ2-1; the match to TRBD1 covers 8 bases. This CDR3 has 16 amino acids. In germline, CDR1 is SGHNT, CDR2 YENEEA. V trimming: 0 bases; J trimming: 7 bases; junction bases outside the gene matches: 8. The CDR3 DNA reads TGTGCCAGCAGCTTAGAGCACAGGGGGTCAGGGAATGAGCAGTTCTTC. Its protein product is CASSLEHRGSGNEQFF.

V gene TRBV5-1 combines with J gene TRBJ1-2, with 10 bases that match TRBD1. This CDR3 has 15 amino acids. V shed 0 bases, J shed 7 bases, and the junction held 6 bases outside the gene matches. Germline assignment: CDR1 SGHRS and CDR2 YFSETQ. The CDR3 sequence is CASSLEGQGLGGYTF. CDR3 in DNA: TGCGCCAGCAGCTTGGAGGGACAGGGGTTAGGTGGCTACACCTTC.

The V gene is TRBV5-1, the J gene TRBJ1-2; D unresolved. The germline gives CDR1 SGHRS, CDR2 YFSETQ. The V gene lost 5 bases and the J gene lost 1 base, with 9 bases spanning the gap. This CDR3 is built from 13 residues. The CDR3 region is CASSEGGNYGYTF. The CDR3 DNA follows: TGCGCCAGCAGTGAAGGAGGTAACTATGGCTACACCTTC.

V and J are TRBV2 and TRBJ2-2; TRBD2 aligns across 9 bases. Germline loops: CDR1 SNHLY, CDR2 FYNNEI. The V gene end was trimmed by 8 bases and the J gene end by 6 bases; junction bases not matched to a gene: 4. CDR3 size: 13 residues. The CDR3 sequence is CASLAGGPGELFF. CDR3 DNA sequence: TGTGCCAGCTTGGCGGGGGGGCCCGGGGAGCTGTTTTTT.

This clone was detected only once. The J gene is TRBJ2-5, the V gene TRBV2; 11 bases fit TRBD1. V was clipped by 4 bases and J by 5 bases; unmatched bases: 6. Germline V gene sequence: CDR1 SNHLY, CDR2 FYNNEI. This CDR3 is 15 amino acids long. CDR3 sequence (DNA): TGTGCCAGCAGTGGGGGACAGGGGGGGTGGGAGACCCAGTACTTC. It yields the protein CASSGGQGGWETQYF.

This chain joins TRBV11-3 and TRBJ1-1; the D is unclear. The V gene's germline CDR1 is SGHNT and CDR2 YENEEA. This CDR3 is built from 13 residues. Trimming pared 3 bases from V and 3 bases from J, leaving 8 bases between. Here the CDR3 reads CASSFLAYTEAFF. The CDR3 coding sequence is TGTGCCAGCAGCTTTCTTGCGTACACTGAAGCTTTCTTT.

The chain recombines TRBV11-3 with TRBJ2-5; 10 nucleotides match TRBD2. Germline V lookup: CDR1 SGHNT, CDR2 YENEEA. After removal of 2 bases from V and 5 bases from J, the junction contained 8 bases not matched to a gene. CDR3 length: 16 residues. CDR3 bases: TGTGCCAGCAGCTTATCTAGCGGGGGAGGAGGGGAGACCCAGTACTTC. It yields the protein CASSLSSGGGGETQYF.

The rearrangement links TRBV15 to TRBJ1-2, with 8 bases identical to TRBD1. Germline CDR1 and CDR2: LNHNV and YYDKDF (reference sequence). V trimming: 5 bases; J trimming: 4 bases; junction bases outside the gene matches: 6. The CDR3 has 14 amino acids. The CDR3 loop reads CATSEGTGPYGYTF. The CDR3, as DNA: TGTGCCACCAGCGAGGGGACAGGCCCCTATGGCTACACCTTC.

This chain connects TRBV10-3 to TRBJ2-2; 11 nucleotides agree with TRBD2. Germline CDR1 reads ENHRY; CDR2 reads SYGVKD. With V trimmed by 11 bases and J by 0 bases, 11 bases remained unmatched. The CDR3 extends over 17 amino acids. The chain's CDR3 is CASTGTSGNSNTGELFF. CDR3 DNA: TGTGCCTCCACCGGGACTAGCGGAAACTCGAACACCGGGGAGCTGTTTTTT.

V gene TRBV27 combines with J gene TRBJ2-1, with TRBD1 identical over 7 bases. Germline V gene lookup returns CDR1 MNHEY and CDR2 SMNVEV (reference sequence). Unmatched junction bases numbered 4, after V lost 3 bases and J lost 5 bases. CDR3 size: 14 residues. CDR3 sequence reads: CASSFRGQNNEQFF. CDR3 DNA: TGTGCCAGCAGTTTTAGGGGGCAAAACAATGAGCAGTTCTTC.

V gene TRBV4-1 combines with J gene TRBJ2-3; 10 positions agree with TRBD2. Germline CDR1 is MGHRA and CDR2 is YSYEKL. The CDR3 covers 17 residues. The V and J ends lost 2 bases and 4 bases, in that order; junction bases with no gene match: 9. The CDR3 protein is CASSQTPSGGAPDTQYF. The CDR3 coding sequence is TGCGCCAGCAGCCAAACCCCCAGCGGGGGGGCTCCAGATACGCAGTATTTT.